A selection of T cell receptor beta chains follows, all from one sample in a study of T cell responses to AZD1222 COVID-19 vaccine. Clones were sequenced by immunoSEQ multiplex PCR, and TCRdb holds only the in-frame ones, with some missing. The sample lists 55,000 to 90,000 clones; 82% were seen once. The specimen comprised peripheral blood, sampled on day 0 of AZD1222 vaccination. Every receptor here comes from an adult in good health. The CDR3 runs from the conserved cysteine through the conserved F or W. The order of the fields is D gene, V gene, clone size, J gene, CDR3 protein, CDR3 DNA. A D gene is named only where the DNA matches it firmly. Clone sizes are given selectively: once, few, many, or a class where the clone is expanded.

D gene: TRBD1
V gene: TRBV5-1
clone size: once
J gene: TRBJ1-4
CDR3 protein: CASSRQGVEKLFF
CDR3 DNA: TGCGCCAGCAGCAGACAGGGTGTGGAAAAACTGTTTTTT

D gene: .
V gene: TRBV12-2
clone size: .
J gene: TRBJ1-5
CDR3 protein: CASRLDHRDRGSSNQPQHF
CDR3 DNA: TGTGCAAGTCGCTTAGATCACCGGGACAGGGGTTCAAGCAATCAGCCCCAGCATTTT

D gene: .
V gene: TRBV16
clone size: .
J gene: TRBJ1-4
CDR3 protein: CASSQHFSATNEKLFF
CDR3 DNA: TGTGCCAGCAGTCAGCACTTCAGTGCAACTAATGAAAAACTGTTTTTT

D gene: .
V gene: TRBV12-3/TRBV12-4
clone size: .
J gene: TRBJ2-3
CDR3 protein: CASSVTPTDTQYF
CDR3 DNA: TGTGCCAGCAGCGTTACCCCCACAGATACGCAGTATTTT

D gene: TRBD1
V gene: TRBV5-1
clone size: .
J gene: TRBJ1-1
CDR3 protein: CASTPGGPLNTEAFF
CDR3 DNA: TGCGCCAGCACCCCAGGGGGTCCCTTGAACACTGAAGCTTTCTTT

D gene: .
V gene: TRBV4-2
clone size: .
J gene: TRBJ2-7
CDR3 protein: CASSQDLGGAYEQYF
CDR3 DNA: TGTGCCAGCAGCCAGGATCTGGGGGGCGCCTACGAGCAGTACTTC

D gene: .
V gene: TRBV10-1
clone size: few
J gene: TRBJ1-1
CDR3 protein: CASKQGSGTEAFF
CDR3 DNA: TGCGCCAGCAAGCAGGGGTCGGGCACTGAAGCTTTCTTT

D gene: .
V gene: TRBV6-5
clone size: .
J gene: TRBJ1-1
CDR3 protein: CASSRMAGGGTEAFF
CDR3 DNA: TGTGCCAGCAGTAGAATGGCTGGGGGCGGGACTGAAGCTTTCTTT

D gene: .
V gene: TRBV5-1
clone size: .
J gene: TRBJ2-3
CDR3 protein: CASSPGLNTDTQYF
CDR3 DNA: TGCGCCAGCAGCCCAGGACTAAACACAGATACGCAGTATTTT

D gene: TRBD1
V gene: TRBV30
clone size: .
J gene: TRBJ1-1
CDR3 protein: CAWSPKGQGITEAFF
CDR3 DNA: TGTGCCTGGAGTCCGAAGGGACAGGGGATCACTGAAGCTTTCTTT

D gene: .
V gene: TRBV19
clone size: once
J gene: TRBJ1-6
CDR3 protein: CASSIEAGYNSPLHF
CDR3 DNA: TGTGCCAGTAGTATAGAGGCGGGGTATAATTCACCCCTCCACTTT

D gene: TRBD1
V gene: TRBV7-2
clone size: .
J gene: TRBJ1-6
CDR3 protein: CASSWGQAGNSPLHF
CDR3 DNA: TGTGCCAGCAGCTGGGGACAGGCGGGTAATTCACCCCTCCACTTT

D gene: .
V gene: TRBV19
clone size: .
J gene: TRBJ1-5
CDR3 protein: CASSPPSTQPQHF
CDR3 DNA: TGTGCCAGTAGTCCCCCGTCTACTCAGCCCCAGCATTTT

D gene: .
V gene: TRBV3-1/TRBV3-2
clone size: .
J gene: TRBJ1-6
CDR3 protein: CASSLLSLGANNSPLHF
CDR3 DNA: TGTGCCAGCAGCCTTCTTTCTCTCGGGGCCAATAATTCACCCCTCCACTTT

D gene: .
V gene: TRBV20-1
clone size: .
J gene: TRBJ1-1
CDR3 protein: CSASPPGGTPLGAFF
CDR3 DNA: TGCAGTGCTAGTCCCCCCGGTGGGACCCCCTTGGGGGCTTTCTTT

D gene: TRBD1
V gene: TRBV7-6
clone size: few
J gene: TRBJ2-1
CDR3 protein: CASSRGHEQFF
CDR3 DNA: TGTGCCAGCAGCAGGGGGCATGAGCAGTTCTTC

D gene: .
V gene: TRBV7-9
clone size: .
J gene: TRBJ1-1
CDR3 protein: CASTPGLENTEAFF
CDR3 DNA: TGTGCCAGCACCCCGGGGTTAGAGAACACTGAAGCTTTCTTT

D gene: TRBD1
V gene: TRBV2
clone size: .
J gene: TRBJ1-5
CDR3 protein: CASRSGTGGNQPQHF
CDR3 DNA: TGTGCCAGCAGGTCCGGGACAGGGGGAAATCAGCCCCAGCATTTT

D gene: .
V gene: TRBV18
clone size: once
J gene: TRBJ1-1
CDR3 protein: CASSGRTDTEAFF
CDR3 DNA: TGTGCCAGCTCGGGACGGACGGACACTGAAGCTTTCTTT

D gene: .
V gene: TRBV19
clone size: .
J gene: TRBJ1-1
CDR3 protein: CASSIVGVNTEAFF
CDR3 DNA: TGTGCCAGTAGTATAGTTGGGGTAAACACTGAAGCTTTCTTT

D gene: .
V gene: TRBV19
clone size: .
J gene: TRBJ1-5
CDR3 protein: CASSRRAGQNQPQHF
CDR3 DNA: TGTGCCAGTAGTAGGAGGGCAGGTCAAAATCAGCCCCAGCATTTT

D gene: .
V gene: TRBV4-1
clone size: few
J gene: TRBJ1-1
CDR3 protein: CASSQDRPLYGMNTEAFF
CDR3 DNA: TGCGCCAGCAGCCAAGATCGTCCGCTTTATGGAATGAACACTGAAGCTTTCTTT

D gene: .
V gene: TRBV3-1/TRBV3-2
clone size: .
J gene: TRBJ1-2
CDR3 protein: CASSLMGYGYTF
CDR3 DNA: TGTGCCAGCAGCCTTATGGGCTATGGCTACACCTTC

D gene: .
V gene: TRBV2
clone size: few
J gene: TRBJ1-5
CDR3 protein: CASRGDPGGNQPQHF
CDR3 DNA: TGTGCCAGCAGGGGGGACCCAGGGGGCAATCAGCCCCAGCATTTT

D gene: .
V gene: TRBV6-1
clone size: .
J gene: TRBJ1-5
CDR3 protein: CASSELVRYSNQPQHF
CDR3 DNA: TGTGCCAGCAGTGAATTAGTTCGGTATAGCAATCAGCCCCAGCATTTT

D gene: .
V gene: TRBV4-1
clone size: .
J gene: TRBJ2-7
CDR3 protein: CASAPQVSYEQYF
CDR3 DNA: TGCGCCAGCGCGCCCCAGGTTTCCTACGAGCAGTACTTC

D gene: .
V gene: TRBV7-8
clone size: .
J gene: TRBJ1-4
CDR3 protein: CASSVEVGANEKLFF
CDR3 DNA: TGTGCCAGCAGCGTAGAAGTCGGGGCTAATGAAAAACTGTTTTTT

D gene: TRBD1
V gene: TRBV29-1
clone size: .
J gene: TRBJ1-5
CDR3 protein: CSVMTGNNQPQHF
CDR3 DNA: TGCAGCGTTATGACAGGGAATAATCAGCCCCAGCATTTT

D gene: .
V gene: TRBV28
clone size: .
J gene: TRBJ1-1
CDR3 protein: CASSPRDTEAFF
CDR3 DNA: TGTGCCAGCAGTCCGCGGGACACTGAAGCTTTCTTT

D gene: .
V gene: TRBV7-3
clone size: .
J gene: TRBJ2-1
CDR3 protein: CASSIWAWHEQFF
CDR3 DNA: TGTGCCAGCAGCATCTGGGCGTGGCATGAGCAGTTCTTC

D gene: .
V gene: TRBV5-5
clone size: once
J gene: TRBJ1-3
CDR3 protein: CASSPRLPGNTIYF
CDR3 DNA: TGTGCCAGCAGCCCTAGGTTGCCTGGAAACACCATATATTTT

D gene: TRBD1
V gene: TRBV5-1
clone size: once
J gene: TRBJ2-1
CDR3 protein: CASSTGTESYNEQFF
CDR3 DNA: TGCGCCAGCAGCACCGGGACAGAGTCCTACAATGAGCAGTTCTTC

D gene: .
V gene: TRBV2
clone size: few
J gene: TRBJ1-4
CDR3 protein: CASSPGVSWEKLFF
CDR3 DNA: TGTGCCAGCAGCCCAGGGGTGTCGTGGGAAAAACTGTTTTTT

D gene: .
V gene: TRBV27
clone size: .
J gene: TRBJ1-3
CDR3 protein: CASSGTRGNTIYF
CDR3 DNA: TGTGCCAGCAGTGGGACACGCGGAAACACCATATATTTT

D gene: .
V gene: TRBV7-9
clone size: .
J gene: TRBJ1-2
CDR3 protein: CASSLDGYGYTF
CDR3 DNA: TGTGCCAGCAGCCTCGACGGTTATGGCTACACCTTC

D gene: .
V gene: TRBV24-1
clone size: .
J gene: TRBJ2-1
CDR3 protein: CATSMGAAYNEQFF
CDR3 DNA: TGTGCCACTTCTATGGGGGCAGCCTACAATGAGCAGTTCTTC

D gene: .
V gene: TRBV3-1/TRBV3-2
clone size: .
J gene: TRBJ2-2
CDR3 protein: CASSSPPGAVSGELFF
CDR3 DNA: TGTGCCAGCAGCTCACCTCCGGGGGCCGTTTCCGGGGAGCTGTTTTTT

D gene: .
V gene: TRBV3-1/TRBV3-2
clone size: .
J gene: TRBJ2-5
CDR3 protein: CASSQDTLHQETQYF
CDR3 DNA: TGTGCCAGCAGCCAAGACACTTTACACCAAGAGACCCAGTACTTC

D gene: .
V gene: TRBV15
clone size: .
J gene: TRBJ2-1
CDR3 protein: CATSRDRGATERFF
CDR3 DNA: TGTGCCACCAGCAGAGATAGGGGAGCCACCGAGAGGTTCTTC

D gene: TRBD2
V gene: TRBV5-4
clone size: .
J gene: TRBJ2-7
CDR3 protein: CASSPAGLRDEQYF
CDR3 DNA: TGTGCCAGCAGCCCGGCGGGACTACGAGACGAGCAGTACTTC

D gene: .
V gene: TRBV6-2/TRBV6-3
clone size: .
J gene: TRBJ1-6
CDR3 protein: CASSYFPGSPLHF
CDR3 DNA: TGTGCCAGCAGTTACTTCCCCGGCTCACCCCTCCACTTT

D gene: .
V gene: TRBV6-6
clone size: .
J gene: TRBJ2-1
CDR3 protein: CASSYSRGSSYNEQFF
CDR3 DNA: TGTGCCAGCAGTTACTCCCGGGGGAGCTCCTACAATGAGCAGTTCTTC

D gene: .
V gene: TRBV6-5
clone size: .
J gene: TRBJ1-5
CDR3 protein: CASSYSGVGPQHF
CDR3 DNA: TGTGCCAGCAGTTACTCGGGCGTGGGGCCCCAGCATTTT

D gene: TRBD2
V gene: TRBV9
clone size: once
J gene: TRBJ2-3
CDR3 protein: CASSGTAGRTDTQYF
CDR3 DNA: TGTGCCAGCAGTGGAACAGCGGGGCGCACAGATACGCAGTATTTT

D gene: .
V gene: TRBV18
clone size: .
J gene: TRBJ1-1
CDR3 protein: CASSPGSMPSEAFF
CDR3 DNA: TGTGCCAGCTCACCCGGATCAATGCCATCTGAAGCTTTCTTT

D gene: .
V gene: TRBV18
clone size: .
J gene: TRBJ1-2
CDR3 protein: CASSPTPLNYGYTF
CDR3 DNA: TGTGCCAGCTCACCCACACCCCTGAACTATGGCTACACCTTC

D gene: .
V gene: TRBV9
clone size: .
J gene: TRBJ2-1
CDR3 protein: CASSAPPAHNEQFF
CDR3 DNA: TGTGCCAGCAGCGCGCCCCCGGCCCACAATGAGCAGTTCTTC

D gene: .
V gene: TRBV4-2
clone size: .
J gene: TRBJ2-1
CDR3 protein: CASSQEEHSSYNEQFF
CDR3 DNA: TGTGCCAGCAGCCAAGAAGAACACAGCTCCTACAATGAGCAGTTCTTC

D gene: .
V gene: TRBV9
clone size: .
J gene: TRBJ1-3
CDR3 protein: CASSPSATNSGNTIYF
CDR3 DNA: TGTGCCAGCAGCCCCTCCGCCACTAACTCTGGAAACACCATATATTTT

D gene: .
V gene: TRBV19
clone size: .
J gene: TRBJ1-1
CDR3 protein: CASSISGDGTTEAFF
CDR3 DNA: TGTGCCAGTAGTATCTCCGGGGATGGTACCACTGAAGCTTTCTTT

D gene: .
V gene: TRBV21-1
clone size: once
J gene: TRBJ1-5
CDR3 protein: CASSKFYAGSNQPQHF
CDR3 DNA: TGTGCCAGCAGCAAATTTTACGCAGGCAGCAATCAGCCCCAGCATTTT

D gene: .
V gene: TRBV12-3/TRBV12-4
clone size: .
J gene: TRBJ1-1
CDR3 protein: CASGGQLNTEAFF
CDR3 DNA: TGTGCCAGCGGCGGACAGTTGAACACTGAAGCTTTCTTT

D gene: .
V gene: TRBV11-3
clone size: .
J gene: TRBJ2-7
CDR3 protein: CASSSRTFPYEQYF
CDR3 DNA: TGTGCCAGCAGCTCCCGGACTTTCCCCTACGAGCAGTACTTC

D gene: .
V gene: TRBV3-1/TRBV3-2
clone size: .
J gene: TRBJ1-1
CDR3 protein: CASSHGGGYNTEAFF
CDR3 DNA: TGTGCCAGCAGCCATGGAGGGGGATACAACACTGAAGCTTTCTTT

D gene: .
V gene: TRBV3-1/TRBV3-2
clone size: once
J gene: TRBJ2-1
CDR3 protein: CASSPAGGLSNEQFF
CDR3 DNA: TGTGCCAGCAGCCCGGCAGGGGGACTTTCCAATGAGCAGTTCTTC

D gene: TRBD1
V gene: TRBV19
clone size: .
J gene: TRBJ1-1
CDR3 protein: CASSSRLQGRNTEAFF
CDR3 DNA: TGTGCCAGTAGCTCTCGACTACAGGGGAGGAACACTGAAGCTTTCTTT

D gene: .
V gene: TRBV10-3
clone size: .
J gene: TRBJ1-5
CDR3 protein: CATTGDIGNQPQHF
CDR3 DNA: TGTGCCACCACCGGGGACATCGGCAATCAGCCCCAGCATTTT

D gene: TRBD1
V gene: TRBV6-2/TRBV6-3
clone size: .
J gene: TRBJ2-1
CDR3 protein: CASSYVRGNNEQFF
CDR3 DNA: TGTGCCAGCAGTTATGTCAGGGGGAACAATGAGCAGTTCTTC